The next 12 T cell receptor beta chains were all read from a single sample in a study of OX40 agonist ivuxolimab in advanced cancers. Using immunoSEQ multiplex PCR, the repertoire was profiled, and TCRdb retains in-frame clones only, with some absent. The sample includes tens of thousands of clones, 85% to 90% of them seen just once. The specimen was CD4+ or CD8+ T cells sorted from blood, collected in a trial of the OX40 agonist ivuxolimab. Every receptor here comes from an adult with an advanced solid tumor such as melanoma, head and neck, liver or kidney cancer.

V usage is TRBV6-6 and J usage is TRBJ1-1; 10 nucleotides align to TRBD1. Germline values: CDR1 MNHNY, CDR2 SVGAGI (reference sequence). The ends lost 6 bases at V and 11 bases at J; junction bases unmatched: 9. This CDR3 is 13 amino acids long. CDR3 DNA sequence: TGTGCCAGCAGAACCGGGACAGGGGCGATGGCTTTCTTT. It specifies CASRTGTGAMAFF.

The genes are TRBV6-4 and TRBJ1-2; no reliable D call. The V gene lost 3 bases and the J gene lost 1 base, with 9 bases spanning the gap. CDR3 size: 14 residues. CDR1 and CDR2 (germline): MRHNA, SNTAGT. The CDR3 loop reads CASSEGSGNYGYTF. The CDR3, as DNA: TGTGCCAGCAGTGAAGGCAGCGGTAACTATGGCTACACCTTC.

This sequence joins TRBV11-2 and TRBJ2-5; D gene unclear. The CDR3 runs to 11 residues. From germline, CDR1 is SGHAT and CDR2 FQNNGV. V was pared by 0 bases and J by 11 bases, with 7 bases between. The CDR3 sequence is CASSLETEQYF. DNA of the CDR3: TGTGCCAGCAGCTTAGAAACAGAGCAGTACTTC.

This clone was counted a single time. This chain joins TRBV7-2 and TRBJ2-4; D possibly uses TRBD1 or TRBD2 (6 bases each). Germline loops: CDR1 SGHTA, CDR2 FQGNSA. The CDR3 extends over 17 amino acids. Trimming cost V 5 bases and J 0 bases, with 17 bases left between them. This CDR3 is CASSPLGGLLAKNIQYF. The CDR3 nucleotides are TGTGCCAGCAGCCCCTTGGGGGGCCTCCTAGCCAAAAACATTCAGTACTTC.

This clone came up once. The rearrangement joins TRBV5-1 to TRBJ2-2, with unresolved D. The CDR3 loop spans 18 amino acids. Germline CDR1 SGHRS, CDR2 YFSETQ. The CDR3 protein is CATGPRLNIFGDTGELFF. CDR3 DNA: TGCGCTACCGGTCCCAGGCTCAATATCTTCGGAGACACCGGGGAGCTGTTTTTT.

This clone was counted a single time. This chain uses TRBV11-3 with TRBJ1-1; D possibly corresponds to TRBD1 (5 bases). From germline, CDR1 is SGHNT and CDR2 YENEEA. V was clipped by 5 bases and J by 3 bases, with 16 bases between them. This CDR3 is 15 amino acids long. CDR3 nucleotide sequence: TGTGCCAGCAGCCCAACAGGCACGAGCGACACTGAAGCTTTCTTT. Amino acids: CASSPTGTSDTEAFF.

The V and J genes are TRBV27 and TRBJ2-7, with 8 bases fitting TRBD2. J gave up 6 bases and V 7 bases, and 5 bases lay outside the gene matches. Per the germline V gene, CDR1 is MNHEY and CDR2 is SMNVEV (reference sequence). The CDR3 loop spans 12 amino acids. CDR3 in amino acids: CASKPAGGEQYF. The CDR3 DNA is TGTGCCAGCAAACCTGCGGGGGGCGAGCAGTACTTC.

The chain employs TRBV7-3 and TRBJ2-2; no definite D call. Germline V lookup: CDR1 SGHTA, CDR2 FQGTGA. The CDR3 runs to 12 residues. Trimming took off 1 base at V and 3 bases at J, with 0 bases between the two ends. The CDR3 DNA reads TGTGCCAGCAGCTTAAACACCGGGGAGCTGTTTTTT. This gives the protein CASSLNTGELFF.

The V gene is TRBV11-2, the J gene TRBJ2-1, with 9 nucleotides matching TRBD2. The germline V gene has CDR1 SGHAT and CDR2 FQNNGV. V trimming: 3 bases; J trimming: 7 bases; junction bases outside the gene matches: 7. The CDR3 spans 15 residues. The CDR3 DNA sequence: TGTGCCAGCAGCTTTAATAGCGGGAGCGGTAATGAGCAGTTCTTC. Translation: CASSFNSGSGNEQFF.

This rearrangement joins TRBV5-1 to TRBJ1-4, with 9 positions matching TRBD1. V trimming: 0 bases; J trimming: 8 bases; junction bases outside the gene matches: 2. The germline V gene encodes CDR1 SGHRS and CDR2 YFSETQ. The CDR3 is made up of 14 amino acids. This chain's CDR3 is CASSLGTGVEKLFF. CDR3 DNA: TGCGCCAGCAGCTTGGGGACAGGGGTGGAAAAACTGTTTTTT. Using reference TRBV5-1 and TRBJ1-4 for the parts outside the CDR3, the full variable domain is KAGVTQTPRYLIKTRGQQVTLSCSPISGHRSVSWYQQTPGQGLQFLFEYFSETQRNKGNFPGRFSGRQFSNSRSEMNVSTLELGDSALYLCASSLGTGVEKLFFGSGTQLSVL.

The chain uses TRBV6-6 and TRBJ2-5; TRBD1 or TRBD2 may be the D gene (6 bases each). CDR1 is MNHNY, CDR2 SVGAGI, per germline (reference sequence). The CDR3 is 14 residues long. The germline V and J ends were trimmed by 2 bases and 1 base, with 8 bases remaining between them. CDR3 sequence reads: CASSYTGAQETQYF. The CDR3 DNA reads TGTGCCAGCAGTTACACGGGGGCCCAAGAGACCCAGTACTTC.

V usage is TRBV11-3 and J usage is TRBJ1-1, with D hard to call. There are 12 residues in the CDR3. V lost 1 base and J 5 bases, leaving 5 bases between the germline ends. Germline V CDR1 and CDR2: SGHNT, YENEEA. The CDR3 DNA follows: TGTGCCAGCAGCTTAGCTGCGACTGAAGCTTTCTTT. It encodes CASSLAATEAFF.